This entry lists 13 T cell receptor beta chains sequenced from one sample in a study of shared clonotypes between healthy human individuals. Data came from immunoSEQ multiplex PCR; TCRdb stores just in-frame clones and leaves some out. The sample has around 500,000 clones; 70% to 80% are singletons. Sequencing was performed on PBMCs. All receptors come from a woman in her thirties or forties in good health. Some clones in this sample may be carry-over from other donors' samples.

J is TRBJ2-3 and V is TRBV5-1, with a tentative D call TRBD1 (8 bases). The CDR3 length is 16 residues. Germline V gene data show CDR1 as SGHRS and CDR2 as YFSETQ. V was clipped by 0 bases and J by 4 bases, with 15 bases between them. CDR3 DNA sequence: TGCGCCAGCAGCTTGGCGCGTACAGGGGGGGCAGATACGCAGTATTTT. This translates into CASSLARTGGADTQYF.

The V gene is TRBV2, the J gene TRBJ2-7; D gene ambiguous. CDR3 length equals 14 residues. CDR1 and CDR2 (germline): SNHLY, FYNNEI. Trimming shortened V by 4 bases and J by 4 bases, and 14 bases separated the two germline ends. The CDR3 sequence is CASSADKGYYEQYF. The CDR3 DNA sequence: TGTGCCAGCAGTGCCGACAAAGGATATTACGAGCAGTACTTC.

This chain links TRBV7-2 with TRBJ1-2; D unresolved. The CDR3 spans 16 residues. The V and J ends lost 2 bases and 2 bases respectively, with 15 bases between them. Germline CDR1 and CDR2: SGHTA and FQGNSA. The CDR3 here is CASSLYFATANYGYTF. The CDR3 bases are TGTGCCAGCAGCTTATATTTCGCGACGGCGAACTATGGCTACACCTTC.

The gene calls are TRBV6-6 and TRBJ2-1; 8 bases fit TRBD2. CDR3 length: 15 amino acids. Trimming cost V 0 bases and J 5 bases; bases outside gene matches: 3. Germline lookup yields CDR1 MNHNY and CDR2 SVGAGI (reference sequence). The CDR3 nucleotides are TGTGCCAGCAGTTACTCTACGGGAGGGGACAATGAGCAGTTCTTC. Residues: CASSYSTGGDNEQFF.

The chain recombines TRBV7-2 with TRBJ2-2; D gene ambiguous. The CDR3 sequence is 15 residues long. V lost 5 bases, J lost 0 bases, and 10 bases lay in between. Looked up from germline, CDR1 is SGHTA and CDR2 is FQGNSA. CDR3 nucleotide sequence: TGTGCCAGCAGCACCACTTACCCGAACACCGGGGAGCTGTTTTTT. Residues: CASSTTYPNTGELFF.

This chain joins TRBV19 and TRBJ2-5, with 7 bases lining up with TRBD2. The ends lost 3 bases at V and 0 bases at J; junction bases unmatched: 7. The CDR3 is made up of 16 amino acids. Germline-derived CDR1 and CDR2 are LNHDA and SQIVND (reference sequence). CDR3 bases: TGTGCCAGTAGTATGGGAGGGACGTTTGACCAAGAGACCCAGTACTTC. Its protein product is CASSMGGTFDQETQYF. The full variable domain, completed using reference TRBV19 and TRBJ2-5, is DGGITQSPKYLFRKEGQNVTLSCEQNLNHDAMYWYRQDPGQGLRLIYYSQIVNDFQKGDIAEGYSVSREKKESFPLTVTSAQKNPTAFYLCASSMGGTFDQETQYFGPGTRLLVL.

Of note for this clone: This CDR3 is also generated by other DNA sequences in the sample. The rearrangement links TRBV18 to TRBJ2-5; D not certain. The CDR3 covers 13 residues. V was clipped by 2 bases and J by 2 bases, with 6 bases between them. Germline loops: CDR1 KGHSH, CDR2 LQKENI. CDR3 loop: CASSPGSQETQYF. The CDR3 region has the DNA TGTGCCAGCTCACCAGGGTCACAAGAGACCCAGTACTTC.

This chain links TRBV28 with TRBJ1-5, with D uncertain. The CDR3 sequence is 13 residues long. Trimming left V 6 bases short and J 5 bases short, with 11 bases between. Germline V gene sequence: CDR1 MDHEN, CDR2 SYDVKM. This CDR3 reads CASRSGVDQPQHF. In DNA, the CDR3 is TGTGCCAGCAGGTCAGGAGTCGATCAGCCCCAGCATTTT.

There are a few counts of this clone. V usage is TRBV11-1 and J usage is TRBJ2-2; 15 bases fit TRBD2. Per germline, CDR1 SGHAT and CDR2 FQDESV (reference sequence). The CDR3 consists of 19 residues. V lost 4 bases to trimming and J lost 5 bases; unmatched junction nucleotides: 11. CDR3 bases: TGTGCCAGCAGCTCCGGGCGGACTAGCGGGAGGGCCCGGACCGGGGAGCTGTTTTTT. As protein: CASSSGRTSGRARTGELFF.

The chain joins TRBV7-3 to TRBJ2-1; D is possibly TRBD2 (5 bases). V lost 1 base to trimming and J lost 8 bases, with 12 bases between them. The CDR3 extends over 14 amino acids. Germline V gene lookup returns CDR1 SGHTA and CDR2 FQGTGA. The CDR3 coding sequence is TGTGCCAGCAGCTTAAGGACTCGCGCGGATGAGCAGTTCTTC. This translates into CASSLRTRADEQFF.

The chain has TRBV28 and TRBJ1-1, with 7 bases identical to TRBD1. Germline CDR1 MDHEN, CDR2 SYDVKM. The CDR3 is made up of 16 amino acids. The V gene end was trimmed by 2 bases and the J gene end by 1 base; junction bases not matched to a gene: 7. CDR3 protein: CASSLRRTGRNTEAFF. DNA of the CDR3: TGTGCCAGCAGTTTACGTCGGACAGGCCGGAACACTGAAGCTTTCTTT.

CDR3 sequence (DNA): TGCGCCAGCAGCATCCTGGGGCTAGCGGGAGGAGGTGAGCAGTTCTTC. Translation gives CASSILGLAGGGEQFF. The chain links TRBV5-1 to TRBJ2-1, with TRBD2 identical over 11 bases. Germline CDR1 is SGHRS and CDR2 is YFSETQ. There are 16 residues in the CDR3. Trimming removed 4 bases from V and 9 bases from J; junction bases left unmatched: 12. Looking up the rest from reference TRBV5-1 and TRBJ2-1 gives the full variable domain: KAGVTQTPRYLIKTRGQQVTLSCSPISGHRSVSWYQQTPGQGLQFLFEYFSETQRNKGNFPGRFSGRQFSNSRSEMNVSTLELGDSALYLCASSILGLAGGGEQFFGPGTRLTVL.

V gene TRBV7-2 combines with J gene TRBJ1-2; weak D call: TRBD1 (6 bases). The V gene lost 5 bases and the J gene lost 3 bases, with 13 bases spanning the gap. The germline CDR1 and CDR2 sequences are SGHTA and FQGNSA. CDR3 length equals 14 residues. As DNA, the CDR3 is TGTGCCAGCAGCCAGGGGTCCAGCTACTATGGCTACACCTTC. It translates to CASSQGSSYYGYTF.